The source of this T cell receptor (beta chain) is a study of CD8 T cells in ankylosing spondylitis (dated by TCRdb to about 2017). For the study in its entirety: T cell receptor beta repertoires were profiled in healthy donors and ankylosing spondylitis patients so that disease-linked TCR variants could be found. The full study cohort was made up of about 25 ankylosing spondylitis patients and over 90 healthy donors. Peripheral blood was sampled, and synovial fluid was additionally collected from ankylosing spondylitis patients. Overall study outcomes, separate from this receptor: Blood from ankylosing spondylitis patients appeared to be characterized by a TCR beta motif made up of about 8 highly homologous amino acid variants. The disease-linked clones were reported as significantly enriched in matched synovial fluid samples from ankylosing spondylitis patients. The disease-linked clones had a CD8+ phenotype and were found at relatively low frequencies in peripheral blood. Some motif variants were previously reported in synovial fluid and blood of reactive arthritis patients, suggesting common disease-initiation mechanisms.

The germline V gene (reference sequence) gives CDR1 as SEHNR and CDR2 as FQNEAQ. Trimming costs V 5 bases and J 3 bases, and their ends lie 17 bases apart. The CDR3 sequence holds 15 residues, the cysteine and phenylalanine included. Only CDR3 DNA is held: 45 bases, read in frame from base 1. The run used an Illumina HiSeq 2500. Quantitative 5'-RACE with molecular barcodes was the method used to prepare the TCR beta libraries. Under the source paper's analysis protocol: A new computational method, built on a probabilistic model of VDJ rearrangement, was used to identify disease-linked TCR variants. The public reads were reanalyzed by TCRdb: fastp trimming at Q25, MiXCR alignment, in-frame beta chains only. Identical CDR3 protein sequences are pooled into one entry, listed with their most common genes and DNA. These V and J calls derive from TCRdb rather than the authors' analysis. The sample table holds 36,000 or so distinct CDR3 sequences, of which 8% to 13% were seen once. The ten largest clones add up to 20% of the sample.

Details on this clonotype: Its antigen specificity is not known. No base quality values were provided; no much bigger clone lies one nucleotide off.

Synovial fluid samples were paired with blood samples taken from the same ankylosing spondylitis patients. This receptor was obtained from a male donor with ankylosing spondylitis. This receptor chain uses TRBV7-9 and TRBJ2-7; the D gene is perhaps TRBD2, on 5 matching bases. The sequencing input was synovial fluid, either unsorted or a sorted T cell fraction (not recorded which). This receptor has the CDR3 CASSPQPGIIYEQYF. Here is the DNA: TGTGCCAGCAGCCCCCAGCCGGGGATAATCTACGAGCAGTACTTC.